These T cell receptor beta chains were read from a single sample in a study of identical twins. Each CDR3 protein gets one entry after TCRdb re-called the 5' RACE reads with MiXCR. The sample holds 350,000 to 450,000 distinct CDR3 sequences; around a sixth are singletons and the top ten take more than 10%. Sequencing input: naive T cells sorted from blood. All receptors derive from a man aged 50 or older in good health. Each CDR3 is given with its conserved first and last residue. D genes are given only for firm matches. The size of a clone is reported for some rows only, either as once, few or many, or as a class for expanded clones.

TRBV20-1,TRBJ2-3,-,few,TGCAGTGCTAGCCCACGTTCCAGAGGGGCTCAAACAGATACGCAGTATTTT,CSASPRSRGAQTDTQYF
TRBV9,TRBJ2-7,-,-,TGTGCCAGCAGCGGCAGGGCCAGCTCCTACGAGCAGTACTTC,CASSGRASSYEQYF
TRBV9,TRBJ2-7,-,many,TGTGCCAGCAGCGTTAAAGGGTCCACCAGCTACGAGCAGTACTTC,CASSVKGSTSYEQYF
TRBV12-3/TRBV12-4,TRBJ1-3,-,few,TGTGCCAGCAGTTTATCGACAGCTGGAAACACCATATATTTT,CASSLSTAGNTIYF
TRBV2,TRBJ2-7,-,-,TGTGCCAGCAGTGAGGAGGACTGGGAGTTCTACGAGCAGTACTTC,CASSEEDWEFYEQYF
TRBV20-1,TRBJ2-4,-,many,TGCAGTGCTAGAGATCATCTACTAGCCAAAAACATTCAGTACTTC,CSARDHLLAKNIQYF
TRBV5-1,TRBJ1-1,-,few,TGCGCCAGCAGCAGGGCCCCGGGGTACTCTTTGAACACTGAAGCTTTCTTT,CASSRAPGYSLNTEAFF
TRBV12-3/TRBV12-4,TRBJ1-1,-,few,TGTGCCAGCAGTTTCGCAGGGCGCCGAGCTTTCTTT,CASSFAGRRAFF
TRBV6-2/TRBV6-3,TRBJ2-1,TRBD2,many,TGTGCCAGCAGCCCCGGGACTAGCAGCGTCTATGAGCAGTTCTTC,CASSPGTSSVYEQFF
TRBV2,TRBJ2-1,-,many,TGTGCCAGCAGTCCCACACAGGGAAACTCCTACAATGAGCAGTTCTTC,CASSPTQGNSYNEQFF
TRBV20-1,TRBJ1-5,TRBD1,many,TGCAGTAGAGGACAGGGAACCCGTCCCCAGCATTTT,CSRGQGTRPQHF
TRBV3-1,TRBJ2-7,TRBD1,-,TGTGCCAGCAGCCAAGTCAGAGGGACAGGGACCGGCGAGCAGTACTTC,CASSQVRGTGTGEQYF
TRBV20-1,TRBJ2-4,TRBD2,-,TGCAGTGCCGAAAGCGGGAGTGATGGCGGGGCCAAAAACATTCAGTACTTC,CSAESGSDGGAKNIQYF
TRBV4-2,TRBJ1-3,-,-,TGTGCCAGCAGTCCAGGACCGTCCGGAAACACCATATATTTT,CASSPGPSGNTIYF
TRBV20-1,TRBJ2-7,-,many,TGCAGTGCTAGAGATGGGTTTAGGTCCTACGAGCAGTACTTC,CSARDGFRSYEQYF
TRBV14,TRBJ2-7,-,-,TGTGCCAGCAGCCAGGGACAACGGCAGTACTTC,CASSQGQRQYF
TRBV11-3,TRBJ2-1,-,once,TGTGCATCACGCGGGGAGGACAATGAGCAGTTCTTC,CASRGEDNEQFF
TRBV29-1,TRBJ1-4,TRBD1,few,TGCAGCGCAGCCGACAGGGGGCAAAATGAAAAACTGTTTTTT,CSAADRGQNEKLFF
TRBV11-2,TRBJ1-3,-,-,TGTGCCAGCACATCCCCCTCTGGAAACACCATATATTTT,CASTSPSGNTIYF
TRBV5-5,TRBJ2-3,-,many,TGTGCCAGCACCCTTGGGCCCACAGATACGCAGTATTTT,CASTLGPTDTQYF
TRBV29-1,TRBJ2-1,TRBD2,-,TGCAGCGTTGACCTAGCGGGACGGCCCAATGAGCAGTTCTTC,CSVDLAGRPNEQFF
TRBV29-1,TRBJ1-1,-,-,TGCAGCGTAGGCAGGGGAGACCCTGAAGCTTTCTTT,CSVGRGDPEAFF
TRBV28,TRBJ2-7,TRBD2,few,TGTGCCAGCACCAAACTAGCGGGAGGGGGCGAGCAGTACTTC,CASTKLAGGGEQYF
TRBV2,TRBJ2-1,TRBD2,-,TGTGCCAGCAAGGGCGGGAGGACTTCCTACAATGAGCAGTTCTTC,CASKGGRTSYNEQFF
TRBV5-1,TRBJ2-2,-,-,TGCGCCAGCAGCTTTTTACAGGCGTGGACCGGGGAGCTGTTTTTT,CASSFLQAWTGELFF
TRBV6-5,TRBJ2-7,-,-,TGTGCCAGCAGTTACTCGATCTTGGACGGACCCTACGAGCAGTACTTC,CASSYSILDGPYEQYF
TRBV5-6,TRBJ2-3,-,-,TGTGCCAGCAGCTTGGTTACCCGGGACGGCCGGGATACGCAGTATTTT,CASSLVTRDGRDTQYF
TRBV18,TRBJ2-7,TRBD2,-,TGTGCCAGCTCACCGTTCGGGACTAGCGGGAACTACGAGCAGTACTTC,CASSPFGTSGNYEQYF
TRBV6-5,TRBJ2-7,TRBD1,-,TGTGCCAGCAGTTACTTCTATGGACAGGGGGCGATTCACGAGCAGTACTTC,CASSYFYGQGAIHEQYF
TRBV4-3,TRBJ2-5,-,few,TGCGCCAGCAGCCAGCGACATAGGTCTGGGACCCAGTACTTC,CASSQRHRSGTQYF
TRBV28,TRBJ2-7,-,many,TGTGCCAGCAGGGTCGCCTACGAGCAGTACTTC,CASRVAYEQYF
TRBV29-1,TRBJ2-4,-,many,TGCAGCGTGCCCGGGATAGCCAAAAACATTCAGTACTTC,CSVPGIAKNIQYF
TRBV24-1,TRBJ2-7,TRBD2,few,TGTGCCACCAGTGCGGCGGGGGGCGACATCGGGACTAGTCCCTACGAGCAGTACTTC,CATSAAGGDIGTSPYEQYF
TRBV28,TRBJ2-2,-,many,TGTGCCAGCAGTTTGCTTCCCGGGGAGCTGTTTTTT,CASSLLPGELFF
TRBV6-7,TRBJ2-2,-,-,TGTGCCAGCAGTTACTCGATAACCAATCCGAACACCGGGGAGCTGTTTTTT,CASSYSITNPNTGELFF
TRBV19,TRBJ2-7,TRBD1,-,TGTGCCAGTAGTAGAAACAGGGGCTACGAGCAGTACTTC,CASSRNRGYEQYF
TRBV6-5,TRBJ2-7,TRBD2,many,TGTGCCAGCAGTTACGGGACTAGCGGAGAATACGAGCAGTACTTC,CASSYGTSGEYEQYF
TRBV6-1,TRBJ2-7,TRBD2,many,TGTGCCAGCAAACCCCCGACGGGAGGGCCCTACGAGCAGTACTTC,CASKPPTGGPYEQYF
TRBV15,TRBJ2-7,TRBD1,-,TGTGCCACCAGCTCACGAAGGACAGGGGCTGACGAGCAGTACTTC,CATSSRRTGADEQYF
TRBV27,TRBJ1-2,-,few,TGTGCCAGCAGTACTGGGCCAGCTAACTATGGCTACACCTTC,CASSTGPANYGYTF
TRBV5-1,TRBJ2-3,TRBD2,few,TGCGCCAGCAGCTATGGACTAGCGGGGTCATCCACAGATACGCAGTATTTT,CASSYGLAGSSTDTQYF
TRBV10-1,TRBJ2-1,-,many,TGCGCCAGCAGTGAAGGGCAGGGGTACAATGAGCAGTTCTTC,CASSEGQGYNEQFF
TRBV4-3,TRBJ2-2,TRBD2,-,TGCGCCAGCAGCTATAGCGGGGCCCAAGGGGAGCTGTTTTTT,CASSYSGAQGELFF
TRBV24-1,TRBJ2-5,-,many,TGTGCCACCAGTGACCCGACCGGCGTTCCGAAAGGCGAGACCCAGTACTTC,CATSDPTGVPKGETQYF
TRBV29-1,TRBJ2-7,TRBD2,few,TGCAGCGGGGGGACTAGCGTCTACGAGCAGTACTTC,CSGGTSVYEQYF
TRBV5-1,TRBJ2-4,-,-,TGCGCCAGCAGTCTTTCCCCGACCCGTGCCAAAAACATTCAGTACTTC,CASSLSPTRAKNIQYF
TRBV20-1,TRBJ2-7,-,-,TGCAGTGCTAGTAGGACGGGGGCTAGTAGCTCCTACGAGCAGTACTTC,CSASRTGASSSYEQYF
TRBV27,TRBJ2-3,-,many,TGTGCCAGCTCCCCAGCTACGCAGTATTTT,CASSPATQYF
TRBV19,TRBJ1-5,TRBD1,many,TGTGCCAGTAGTATAGACGGCGGGACAGGTTATAGCAATCAGCCCCAGCATTTT,CASSIDGGTGYSNQPQHF
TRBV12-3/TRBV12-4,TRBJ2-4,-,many,TGTGCCAGCAGCCTCTCCGGAGCCAAAAACATTCAGTACTTC,CASSLSGAKNIQYF
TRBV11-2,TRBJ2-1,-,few,TGTGCCAGCAGCTCCAATAGCGTTGAGCAGTTCTTC,CASSSNSVEQFF
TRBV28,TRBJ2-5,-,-,TGTGCCAGCACCCGATGGGGAGGCCGGGAGACCCAGTACTTC,CASTRWGGRETQYF
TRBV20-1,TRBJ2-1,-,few,TGCAGTGCCCGATCGGGCGGATCGCCCGACAATGAGCAGTTCTTC,CSARSGGSPDNEQFF
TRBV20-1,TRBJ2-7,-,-,TGCAGTGCTAGAGGAGGGTTTGAGCAGTACTTC,CSARGGFEQYF